This T cell receptor (beta chain) was documented in a study of glioma-infiltrating T cells after dendritic cell vaccination. At the level of the study: Glioblastoma patients came from Phase I and II dendritic cell vaccination trials. Patients received autologous tumor lysate-pulsed dendritic cell vaccination between about 2002 and 2013.

Isocitrate dehydrogenase mutation was absent in all glioblastoma patients. The CDR3 consists of 15 residues. Germline loops: CDR1 LGHNA, CDR2 YSLEER. V lost 0 bases and J lost 4, with 13 bases in between. The primer mix had 60 V beta and 13 J beta primers. The data were produced by immunoSEQ multiplex PCR, yet TCRdb's version contains in-frame clones alone and is incomplete. Among roughly 100,000 clones, 80% to 90% were seen once, and the ten largest hold 12%. With respect to this clone: Other DNA sequences of this sample code for an identical CDR3.

The chain carries TRBV4-3 and TRBJ2-7, with D possibly being TRBD1 (6 bases). The material sequenced was blood, taken before dendritic cell vaccination. This TCR came from a human donor with glioblastoma. The CDR3 loop is CASSQDLNREYEQYF. For the CDR3, the DNA is TGCGCCAGCAGCCAAGATTTGAACAGGGAGTACGAGCAGTACTTC.